The clone carrying this TCR beta chain has only a few counts. These data are taken from a study of T cells in Graves' hyperthyroidism and ophthalmopathy. Diagnostic decisions used clinical symptoms, serum thyroxine and TRAb, thyroid ultrasound and orbital computed tomography. Amplification yielded TCR beta CDR3 regions, with RNA transcripts as the source. HTBI primers were employed in a first-round RT-PCR of the TCR CDR3. TCRdb reanalysed the multiplex PCR reads using MiXCR and keeps one entry per CDR3 protein. The profile shows about 710,000 distinct CDR3 sequences, roughly 15% of them singletons. CDR1 KGHDR and CDR2 SFDVKD come from the germline V gene. Trimming removed 3 bases from V and 9 bases from J, with 19 bases in between. CDR3 length: 15 residues.

Source material: blood. The rearrangement joins TRBV24-1 to TRBJ1-2, with D possibly matching TRBD1 (6 bases). The TCR sequence derives from a young man with Graves' hyperthyroidism. The CDR3 DNA reads TGTGCCACCAGTGATCCTGGACAGATACCTACGAGCTACACCTTC. This codes for CATSDPGQIPTSYTF.